This T cell receptor (beta chain) emerged from a study of blood T cell repertoires in COVID-19. Study information: The origin of the acute and convalescent COVID-19 samples was the United States, Italy and Spain. PBMCs, B-cell-depleted T cells, or T cells provided the cDNA or gDNA that made up the material.

Original processing methods: Counts of nucleated cells, estimated from reference gene primer amplification, were obtained. Repertoires were generated with immunoSEQ multiplex PCR, while TCRdb's copy carries only in-frame clones and drops some. The V and J calls and the clone size are those of that table, but D and trimming were determined from the DNA. Among 150,000 or so clones listed, more than 70% were seen once. Germline CDR1 LNHDA, CDR2 SQIVND (reference sequence). This CDR3 is 12 amino acids long. The V end lost 10 bases, the J end lost 4 bases, and 11 bases lay between the germline ends. The count of this clone is one.

The sequencing input was peripheral blood. The chain uses TRBV19 and TRBJ1-5; possibly TRBD1 for D (5 bases). This receptor was taken from a man aged 45-60 years with active or convalescent COVID-19. The chain's CDR3 is CATRDLNQPQHF. The CDR3 bases are TGTGCCACCCGGGACTTGAATCAGCCCCAGCATTTT.